A single T cell receptor beta chain is shown here with its context. Germline lookup yields CDR1 MDHEN and CDR2 SYDVKM. The CDR3 is 14 amino acids. Between the trimmed V and J ends, which lost 5 bases and 7 bases, there was a span of 14 bases. Random hexamers primed reverse transcription of about 0.45 to 1 ug RNA. One entry per CDR3 protein results from TCRdb running MiXCR on the immunoSEQ multiplex PCR reads. The sample has approximately 270,000 distinct CDR3 sequences, 80% to 95% seen once. The source of the sample is a study of CD8 T cells in Susac syndrome. The receptor comes from a human donor with multiple sclerosis. Sequences were obtained from CD4+ T cells from PBMCs. V usage is TRBV28 and J usage is TRBJ1-4; tentatively, D is TRBD1 (6 bases). DNA for the CDR3: TGTGCCAGCAGTCTCGGGGGCTCTACTGAAAAACTGTTTTTT. This codes for CASSLGGSTEKLFF. Drawing the rest from reference TRBV28 and TRBJ1-4, the complete variable domain is DVKVTQSSRYLVKRTGEKVFLECVQDMDHENMFWYRQDPGLGLRLIYFSYDVKMKEKGDIPEGYSVSREKKERFSLILESASTNQTSMYLCASSLGGSTEKLFFGSGTQLSVL.